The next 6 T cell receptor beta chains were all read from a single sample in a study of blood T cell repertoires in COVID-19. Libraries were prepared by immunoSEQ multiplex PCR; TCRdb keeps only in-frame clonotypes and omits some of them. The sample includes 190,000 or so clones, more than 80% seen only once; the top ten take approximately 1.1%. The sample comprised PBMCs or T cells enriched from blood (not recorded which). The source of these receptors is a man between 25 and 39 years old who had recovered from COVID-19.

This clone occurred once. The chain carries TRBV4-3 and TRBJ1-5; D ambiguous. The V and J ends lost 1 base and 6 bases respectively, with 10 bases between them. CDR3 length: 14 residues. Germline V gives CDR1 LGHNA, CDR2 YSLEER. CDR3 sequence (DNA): TGCGCCAGCAGCCAAGCCCCAGGTGGTCAGCCCCAGCATTTT. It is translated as CASSQAPGGQPQHF.

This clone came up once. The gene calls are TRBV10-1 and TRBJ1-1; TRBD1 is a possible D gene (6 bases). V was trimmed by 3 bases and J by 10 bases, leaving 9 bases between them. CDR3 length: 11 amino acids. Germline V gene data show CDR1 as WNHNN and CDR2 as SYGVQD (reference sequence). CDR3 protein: CASSDNRAAFF. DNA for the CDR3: TGCGCCAGCAGTGATAACAGGGCAGCTTTCTTT.

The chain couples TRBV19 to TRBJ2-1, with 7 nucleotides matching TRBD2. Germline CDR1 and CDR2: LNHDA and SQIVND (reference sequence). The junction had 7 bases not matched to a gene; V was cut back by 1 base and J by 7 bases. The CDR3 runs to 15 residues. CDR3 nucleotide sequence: TGTGCCAGTAGTATAGGCGGGAGTGCGTTTAATGAGCAGTTCTTC. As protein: CASSIGGSAFNEQFF.

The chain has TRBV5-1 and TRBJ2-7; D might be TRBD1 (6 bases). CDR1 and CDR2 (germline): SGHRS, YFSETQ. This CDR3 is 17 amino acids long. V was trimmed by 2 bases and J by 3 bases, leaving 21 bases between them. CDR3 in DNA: TGCGCCAGCAGCTTTCATTTGGGAACAGGGTTGGGCTACGAGCAGTACTTC. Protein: CASSFHLGTGLGYEQYF.

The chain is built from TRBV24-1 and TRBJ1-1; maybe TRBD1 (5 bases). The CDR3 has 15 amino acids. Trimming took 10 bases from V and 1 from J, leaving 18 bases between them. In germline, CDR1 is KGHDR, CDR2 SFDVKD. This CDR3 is CATSSGDRKNTEAFF. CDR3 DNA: TGTGCCACATCATCGGGGGATAGGAAGAACACTGAAGCTTTCTTT.

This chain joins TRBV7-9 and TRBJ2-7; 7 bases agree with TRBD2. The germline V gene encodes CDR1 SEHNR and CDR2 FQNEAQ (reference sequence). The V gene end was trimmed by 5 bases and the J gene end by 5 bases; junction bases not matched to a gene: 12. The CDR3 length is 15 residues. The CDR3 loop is CASSPLTSRGDEQYF. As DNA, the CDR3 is TGTGCCAGCAGCCCACTGACTAGCCGCGGGGACGAGCAGTACTTC.